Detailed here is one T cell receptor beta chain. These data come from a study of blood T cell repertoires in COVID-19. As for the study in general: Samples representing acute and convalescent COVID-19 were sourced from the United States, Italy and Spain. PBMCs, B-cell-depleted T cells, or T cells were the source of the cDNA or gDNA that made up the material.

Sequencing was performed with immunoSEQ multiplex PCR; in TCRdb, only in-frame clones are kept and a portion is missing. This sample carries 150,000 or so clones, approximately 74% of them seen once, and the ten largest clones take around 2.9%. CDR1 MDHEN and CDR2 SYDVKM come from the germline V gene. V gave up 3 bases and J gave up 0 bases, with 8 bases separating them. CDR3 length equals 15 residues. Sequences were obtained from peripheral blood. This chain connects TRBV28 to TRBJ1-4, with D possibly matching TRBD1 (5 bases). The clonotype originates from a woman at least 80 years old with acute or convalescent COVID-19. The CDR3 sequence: CASSFRAATNEKLFF. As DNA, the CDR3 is TGTGCCAGCAGTTTCAGGGCCGCAACTAATGAAAAACTGTTTTTT.